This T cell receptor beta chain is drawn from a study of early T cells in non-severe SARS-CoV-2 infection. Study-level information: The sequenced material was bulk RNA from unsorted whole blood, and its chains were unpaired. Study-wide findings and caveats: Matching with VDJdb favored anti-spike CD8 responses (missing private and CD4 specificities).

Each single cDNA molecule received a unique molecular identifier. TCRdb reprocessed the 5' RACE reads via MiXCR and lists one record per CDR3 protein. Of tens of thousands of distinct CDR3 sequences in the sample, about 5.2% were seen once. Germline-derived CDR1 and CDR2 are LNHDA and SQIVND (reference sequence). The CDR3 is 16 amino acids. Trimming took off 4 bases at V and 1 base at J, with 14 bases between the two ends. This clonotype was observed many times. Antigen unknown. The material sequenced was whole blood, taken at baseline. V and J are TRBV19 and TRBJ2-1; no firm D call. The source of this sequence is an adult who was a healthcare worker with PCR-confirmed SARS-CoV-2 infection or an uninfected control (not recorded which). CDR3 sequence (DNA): TGTGCCAGTAGTACTACTTCGTTGGGGTCCTACAATGAGCAGTTCTTC. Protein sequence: CASSTTSLGSYNEQFF.